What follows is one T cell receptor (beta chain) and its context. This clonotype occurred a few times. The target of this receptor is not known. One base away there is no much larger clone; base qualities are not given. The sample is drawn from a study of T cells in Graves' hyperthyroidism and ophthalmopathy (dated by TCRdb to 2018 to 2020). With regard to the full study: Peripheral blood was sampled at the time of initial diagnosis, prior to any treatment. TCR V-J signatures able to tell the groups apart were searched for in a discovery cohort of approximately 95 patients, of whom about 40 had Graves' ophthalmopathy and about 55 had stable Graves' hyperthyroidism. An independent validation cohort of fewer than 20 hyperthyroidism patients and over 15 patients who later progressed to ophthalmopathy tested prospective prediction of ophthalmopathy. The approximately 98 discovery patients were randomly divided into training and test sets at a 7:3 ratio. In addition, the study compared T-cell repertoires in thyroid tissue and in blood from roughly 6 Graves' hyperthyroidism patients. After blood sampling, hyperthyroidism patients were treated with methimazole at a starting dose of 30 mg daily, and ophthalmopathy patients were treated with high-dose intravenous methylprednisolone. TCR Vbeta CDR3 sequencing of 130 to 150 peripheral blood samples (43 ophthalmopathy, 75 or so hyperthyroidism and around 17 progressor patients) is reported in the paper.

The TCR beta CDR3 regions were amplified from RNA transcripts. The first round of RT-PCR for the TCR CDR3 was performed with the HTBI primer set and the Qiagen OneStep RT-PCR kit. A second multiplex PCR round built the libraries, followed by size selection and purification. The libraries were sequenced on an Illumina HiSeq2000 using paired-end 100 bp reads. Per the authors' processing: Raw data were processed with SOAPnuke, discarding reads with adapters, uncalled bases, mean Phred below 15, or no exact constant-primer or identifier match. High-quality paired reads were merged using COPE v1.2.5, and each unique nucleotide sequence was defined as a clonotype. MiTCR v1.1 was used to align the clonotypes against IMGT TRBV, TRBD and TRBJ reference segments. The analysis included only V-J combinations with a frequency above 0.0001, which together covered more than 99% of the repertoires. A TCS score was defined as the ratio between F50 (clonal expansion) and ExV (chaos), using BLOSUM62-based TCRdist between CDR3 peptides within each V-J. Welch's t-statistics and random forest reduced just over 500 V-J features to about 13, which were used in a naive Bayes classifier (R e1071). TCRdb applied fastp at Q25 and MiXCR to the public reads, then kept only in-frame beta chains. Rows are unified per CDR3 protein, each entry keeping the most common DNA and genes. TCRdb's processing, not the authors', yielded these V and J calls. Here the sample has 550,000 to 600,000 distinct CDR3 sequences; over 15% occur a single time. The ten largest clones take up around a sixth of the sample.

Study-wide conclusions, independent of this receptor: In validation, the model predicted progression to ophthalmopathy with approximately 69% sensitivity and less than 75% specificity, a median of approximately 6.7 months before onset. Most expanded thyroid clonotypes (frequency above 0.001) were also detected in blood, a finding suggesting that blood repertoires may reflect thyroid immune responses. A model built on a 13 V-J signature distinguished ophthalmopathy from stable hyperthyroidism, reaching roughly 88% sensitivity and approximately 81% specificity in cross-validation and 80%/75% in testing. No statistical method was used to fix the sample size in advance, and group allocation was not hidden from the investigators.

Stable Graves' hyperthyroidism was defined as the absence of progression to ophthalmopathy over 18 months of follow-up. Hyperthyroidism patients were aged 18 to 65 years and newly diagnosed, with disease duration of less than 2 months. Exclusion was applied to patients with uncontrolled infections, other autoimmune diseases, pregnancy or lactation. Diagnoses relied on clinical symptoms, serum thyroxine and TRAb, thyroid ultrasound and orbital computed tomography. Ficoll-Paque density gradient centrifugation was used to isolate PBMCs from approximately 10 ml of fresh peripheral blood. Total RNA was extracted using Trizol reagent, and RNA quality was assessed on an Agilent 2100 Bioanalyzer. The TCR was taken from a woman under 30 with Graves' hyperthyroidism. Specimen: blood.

The DNA is as follows: TGTGCCAGCAGCCCTGGACAGGTTGGTGGCTACACCTTC. This translates into CASSPGQVGGYTF. The sequence links TRBV11-2 to TRBJ1-2; 7 of the junction bases match TRBD1. As encoded in the germline V gene, CDR1 is SGHAT while CDR2 is FQNNGV. The CDR3 runs 13 amino acids, cysteine and phenylalanine included. Only the CDR3 DNA is retained, 39 bases long and in frame from the first base. Germline trimming amounts to 5 bases on V and 7 bases on J, with 7 as the count of junction bases outside the gene matches.